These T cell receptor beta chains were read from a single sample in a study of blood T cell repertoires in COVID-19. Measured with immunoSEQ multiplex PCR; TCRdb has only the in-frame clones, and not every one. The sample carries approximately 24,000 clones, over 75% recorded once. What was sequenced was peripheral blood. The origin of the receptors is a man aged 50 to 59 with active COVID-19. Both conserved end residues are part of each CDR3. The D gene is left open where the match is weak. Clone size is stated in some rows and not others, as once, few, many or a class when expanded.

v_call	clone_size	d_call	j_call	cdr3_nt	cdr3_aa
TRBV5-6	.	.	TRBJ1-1	TGTGCCAGCAGCTTGGTGGGAGGCCTCGCTGAAGCTTTCTTT	CASSLVGGLAEAFF
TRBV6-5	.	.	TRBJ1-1	TGTGCCAGCAGCCAGGGACAGAACACTGAAGCTTTCTTT	CASSQGQNTEAFF
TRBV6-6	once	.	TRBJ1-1	TGTGCCAGCAGTAATCCCTCGGGGGGGCCGAACACTGAAGCTTTCTTT	CASSNPSGGPNTEAFF
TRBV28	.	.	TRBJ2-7	TGTGCCAGCAGTTTTGGGCTCTCCTACGAGCAGTACTTC	CASSFGLSYEQYF
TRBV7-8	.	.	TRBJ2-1	TGTGCCAGCAGCTTAGCCTCAGGGGCCGGATACAATGAGCAGTTCTTC	CASSLASGAGYNEQFF
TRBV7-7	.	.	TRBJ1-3	TGTGCTAGCAGCTTAGCGGCCGGAAACACCATATATTTT	CASSLAAGNTIYF
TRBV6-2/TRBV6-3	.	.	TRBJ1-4	TGTGCCAGCAGCCTACAGGGAACGGGTGAAAAACTGTTTTTT	CASSLQGTGEKLFF
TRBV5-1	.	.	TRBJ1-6	TGCGCCAGCAGCTCTTCCTATAATTCACCCCTCCACTTT	CASSSSYNSPLHF
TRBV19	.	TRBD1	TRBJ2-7	TGTGCCAGTAGTCCCCGGGACAGGGTTAGCGAGCAGTACTTC	CASSPRDRVSEQYF
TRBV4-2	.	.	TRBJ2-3	TGTGCCAGCAGCCAAGCTCTAGCGTGGGGAACTCTGAGGAACACAGATACGCAGTATTTT	CASSQALAWGTLRNTDTQYF
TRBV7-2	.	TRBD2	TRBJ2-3	TGTGCCAGCAGCTCGGTGGCGGGGGGAGGCCCGCAGTATTTT	CASSSVAGGGPQYF
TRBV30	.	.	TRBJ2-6	TGTGCCTGGAGACTCTCTGGGGCCAACGTCCTGACTTTC	CAWRLSGANVLTF
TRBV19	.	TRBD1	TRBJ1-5	TGTGCCAGTAGTCCAATTCAGGGGGCCGTCTATCAGCCCCAGCATTTT	CASSPIQGAVYQPQHF
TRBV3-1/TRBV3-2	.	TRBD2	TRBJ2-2	TGTGCCAGCAGGGGACTAGGAACAGGCGGGGAGCTGTTTTTT	CASRGLGTGGELFF
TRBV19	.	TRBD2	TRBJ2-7	TGTGCCAGTAGTATCGAGGTAGCGGGGGTAGCCTACGAGCAGTACTTC	CASSIEVAGVAYEQYF
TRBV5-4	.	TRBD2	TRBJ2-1	TGTGCCAGCAGCTTGGCCGGGGGGATTGGGAGAAATGAGCAGTTCTTC	CASSLAGGIGRNEQFF
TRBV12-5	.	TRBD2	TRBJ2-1	TGTGCTAGTGGTTTGGGACTAGCGAATTACAATGAGCAGTTCTTC	CASGLGLANYNEQFF
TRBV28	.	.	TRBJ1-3	TGTGCCAGCAGTTTTGGAAATCTCGGGGGGGGCACGGGAAACACCATATATTTT	CASSFGNLGGGTGNTIYF
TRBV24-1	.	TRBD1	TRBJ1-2	TGTGCCACCAGTGGTTCCACAGGGGGCTATGGCTACACCTTC	CATSGSTGGYGYTF
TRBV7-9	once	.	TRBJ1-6	TGTGCCAGCAGCTTATCTGAGGGACCCCTCCACTTT	CASSLSEGPLHF
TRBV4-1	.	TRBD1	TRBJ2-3	TGCGCCAGCAGGCTGCGGGACAGGGATACAGATACGCAGTATTTT	CASRLRDRDTDTQYF
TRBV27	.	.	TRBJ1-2	TGTGCCAGCAGTCCTCCGGGATATGGCTACACCTTC	CASSPPGYGYTF
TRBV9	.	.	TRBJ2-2	TGTGCCAGCAGCGTAGATAGGACTACGAACACCGGGGAGCTGTTTTTT	CASSVDRTTNTGELFF
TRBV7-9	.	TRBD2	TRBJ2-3	TGTGCCAGCAGTCTGGGACTAGCGGGGGGACCGCGGGATACGCAGTATTTT	CASSLGLAGGPRDTQYF
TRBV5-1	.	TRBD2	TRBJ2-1	TGCGCCAGCAGCTTGGAAGGGAGGGGTGAGCAGTTCTTC	CASSLEGRGEQFF
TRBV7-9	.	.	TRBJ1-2	TGTGCCAGCAGCTTAGGGTTCAGGGGCGTTGGCTACACCTTC	CASSLGFRGVGYTF
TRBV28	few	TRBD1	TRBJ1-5	TGTGCCAGCATTACCCAGGGGGGCAATCAGCCCCAGCATTTT	CASITQGGNQPQHF
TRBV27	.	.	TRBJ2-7	TGTGCCAGCAGTTTATTTGCAGGGGCCGAGCAGTACTTC	CASSLFAGAEQYF
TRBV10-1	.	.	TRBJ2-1	TGCGCCAGCAGTGAACTTGGGACTCCGTCCAATGAGCAGTTCTTC	CASSELGTPSNEQFF
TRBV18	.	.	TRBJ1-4	TGTGCCAGCTCGGCAAGTGAAAAACTGTTTTTT	CASSASEKLFF
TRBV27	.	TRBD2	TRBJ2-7	TGTGCCAGCAGTCCCCTCCTAGCGGGGGGCTACGAGCAGTACTTC	CASSPLLAGGYEQYF
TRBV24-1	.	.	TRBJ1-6	TGTGCCACCAGTGATTTGGGACAGAGCTCCTATAATTCACCCCTCCACTTT	CATSDLGQSSYNSPLHF
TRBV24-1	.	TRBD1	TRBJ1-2	TGTGCCACCAGTGATGGGACAGTAGCTAACTATGGCTACACCTTC	CATSDGTVANYGYTF
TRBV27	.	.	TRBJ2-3	TGTGCCAGCAGTAGATTCTACACAGATACGCAGTATTTT	CASSRFYTDTQYF
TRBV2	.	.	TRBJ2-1	TGTGCCAGCAGTGACGTGGGGAGCTCCTACAATGAGCAGTTCTTC	CASSDVGSSYNEQFF
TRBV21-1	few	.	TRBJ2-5	TGTGCCAGCAGCAAGAGCCTAGCGGGCAGGAAAAGACAAGAGACCCAGTACTTC	CASSKSLAGRKRQETQYF
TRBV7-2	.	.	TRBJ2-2	TGTGCCAGCTCCATAAACGGCAGGGACACCGGGGAGCTGTTTTTT	CASSINGRDTGELFF
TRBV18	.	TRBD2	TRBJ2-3	TGTGCCAGCTCACCAATTGGTAGCGGGACCACTCCAGATACGCAGTATTTT	CASSPIGSGTTPDTQYF
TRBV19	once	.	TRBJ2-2	TGTGCCAGTAGTTCCGCAGGTCCGAACACCGGGGAGCTGTTTTTT	CASSSAGPNTGELFF
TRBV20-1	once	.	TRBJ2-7	TGCAGTGCTAGTTACGGCGGGGTTGAGACCTACGAGCAGTACTTC	CSASYGGVETYEQYF
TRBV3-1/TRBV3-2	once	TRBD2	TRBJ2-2	TGTGCCAGCAGCCGACCGGGACTAGCGGCTAACACCGGGGAGCTGTTTTTT	CASSRPGLAANTGELFF
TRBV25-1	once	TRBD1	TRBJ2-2	TGTGCCAGCAGTGATCCCAGGGGGCGTAGCGGGGAGCTGTTTTTT	CASSDPRGRSGELFF
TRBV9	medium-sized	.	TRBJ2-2	TGTGCCAGCAGCGCCAGGGTAGGCACCGGGGAGCTGTTTTTT	CASSARVGTGELFF
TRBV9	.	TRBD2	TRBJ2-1	TGTGCCAGTGGTGCGAGTGCTAGCGGGAACCCCCACATGAATGAGCAGTTCTTC	CASGASASGNPHMNEQFF
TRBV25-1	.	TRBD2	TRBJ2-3	TGTGCCAGCAGTGTACTAGCGGGACTCACAGATACGCAGTATTTT	CASSVLAGLTDTQYF
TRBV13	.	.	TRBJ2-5	TGTGCCAGCAGCCGCTTCGGGGGAGTGAAGACCCAGTACTTC	CASSRFGGVKTQYF
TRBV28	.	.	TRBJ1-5	TGTGCCAGCACCCAACCCCCGACGAGTCGGGATCAGCCCCAGCATTTT	CASTQPPTSRDQPQHF
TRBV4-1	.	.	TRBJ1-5	TGCGCCAGCAGCCAAGGGTGGGGAGATAGCAATCAGCCCCAGCATTTT	CASSQGWGDSNQPQHF
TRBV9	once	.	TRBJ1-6	TGTGCCAGCAGCCCCCGCTCGGGGTATAATTCACCCCTCCACTTT	CASSPRSGYNSPLHF
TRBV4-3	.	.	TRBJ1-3	TGCGCCAGCAGCCAAGGCGCTGGGGCCTCTGGAAACACCATATATTTT	CASSQGAGASGNTIYF
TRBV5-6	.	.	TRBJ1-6	TGTGCCAGCAGCTTGGTGGCCGGGGGTTCACCCCTCCACTTT	CASSLVAGGSPLHF
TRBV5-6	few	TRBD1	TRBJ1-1	TGTGCCAGCAGCTTACAGGGGTTTCCCACTGAAGCTTTCTTT	CASSLQGFPTEAFF
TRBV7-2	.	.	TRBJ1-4	TGTGCCAGCAGCCTCGCAGGCCCTAATGAAAAACTGTTTTTT	CASSLAGPNEKLFF
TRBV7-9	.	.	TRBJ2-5	TGTGCCAGCAACCCACCCCCCCTGACTGGACAGTACCAAGAGACCCAGTACTTC	CASNPPPLTGQYQETQYF
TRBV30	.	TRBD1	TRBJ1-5	TGTGCCTGGAGTCAGGGACAGGCGGGGCAGCCCCAGCATTTT	CAWSQGQAGQPQHF
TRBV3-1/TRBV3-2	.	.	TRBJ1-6	TGTGCCAGCAGCCCTGGGGGGACGAACAATTCACCCCTCCACTTT	CASSPGGTNNSPLHF
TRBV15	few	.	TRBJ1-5	TGTGCCACCAGCAGAGATGGGAAGGGGAACAATCAGCCCCAGCATTTT	CATSRDGKGNNQPQHF